This T cell receptor beta chain was documented in a study of cytomegalovirus exposure and HLA in healthy donors. For the study at large: Earlier work reported roughly 120 million unique TCR beta sequences from some 180 million T cells. Regarding the study as a whole: There were a few CMV-associated chains whose specificity for CMV antigens was confirmed in vitro. Among the most significant clusters, several appeared linked to common viral pathogens in a later analysis. Reports indicated that the classifier achieved high specificity and sensitivity in diagnosing cytomegalovirus status.

As to this clone: Its cognate antigen is unknown.

Use of 60 Vbeta and 13 Jbeta primers characterized the PCR. Sequenced by immunoSEQ multiplex PCR; TCRdb stores in-frame clones only, minus some. The sample carries 100,000 to 150,000 clones, about 80% recorded once. CDR3 length: 16 amino acids. The ends lost 5 bases at V and 8 bases at J; junction bases unmatched: 12. Germline V lookup: CDR1 SGHVS, CDR2 FQNEAQ. This TCR was recovered from a man aged 25 to 40 in good health and CMV-seronegative. The J gene is TRBJ1-4, the V gene TRBV7-8, with 9 nucleotides matching TRBD1. Sequenced sample: PBMCs. The chain's CDR3 is CASSPRTTGGFEKLFF. CDR3 DNA sequence: TGTGCCAGCAGCCCACGTACGACAGGGGGATTCGAAAAACTGTTTTTT.